A single T cell receptor beta chain is shown here with its context. Its antigen specificity is not known. No much larger clone exists at a distance of one base, and base qualities are not known. The collaborating institutions used their own protocols to collect whole blood in K2EDTA tubes. Collaborator samples were shipped for TCRbeta analysis as frozen whole blood, isolated PBMCs, or DNA extracted from either sample type. V is clipped by 2 bases and J by 0 bases, and the sequence between their germline boundaries is 11 bases long. The CDR3 goes from the cysteine to the phenylalanine over 15 residues. The entry retains the CDR3 DNA only, 45 bases that are in frame from base 1. From a lookup of the germline V gene (reference sequence), CDR1 and CDR2 are SSHAT and FNYEAQ. TCRbeta CDR3 regions were amplified from genomic DNA using the immunoSEQ Assay, a bias-controlled multiplex PCR. The published analysis was carried out like this. Nucleated cell counts per sample were estimated from amplification of reference gene primers within the assay. To quantify the absolute abundance of each unique TCRbeta CDR3 rearrangement, sequence reads were collapsed and filtered. Productive Simpson clonality was computed per sample as the square root of Simpson's diversity index over productive rearrangements. The source is immuneACCESS, and TCRdb retained only in-frame sequences with V and J called. Part of the clones is not carried over; for the studies checked, unresolved V genes explain less than half of this, and the remainder is unexplained. V, J and clone size reflect that table, while D and trimming were determined from the DNA. Recorded for this sample are about 200,000 clones; approximately 86% of them occurred a single time. The top ten clones comprise around 3% of the sample.

The source of the sample is a study of blood T cell repertoires in COVID-19 (dated by TCRdb to about 2020). Broadly, across the study: The collaborator samples originated in the United States, Italy and Spain and spanned the acute and convalescent phases of COVID-19. The prospective study material was composed of cDNA or gDNA derived from T cells, B-cell-depleted T cells, or PBMCs. Deeply sampled blood TCRbeta repertoires from subjects exposed to, actively infected with, or recovered from COVID-19 were included in the dataset. A freely available public database, intended as a resource for researchers studying the immune response to SARS-CoV-2, is where the repertoires were released. Samples were obtained from the ongoing ImmuneRACE study (first 160 participants) and from 950 to 1,500 subjects provided by 6 global collaborators. A de-identified subject ID, COVID-19 status, age in years and sex were almost always included in the sample metadata. Where HLA class I and class II types were available, the types were taken from metadata supplied by the sample provider, not from assay-based typing.

The research as a whole found: Clinical and demographic metadata were provided uncurated, with the amount varying by source and participant.

Sequencing used peripheral blood. The clonotype originates from a man aged 55 to 69 with acute or convalescent COVID-19. Recombination linked TRBV7-7 to TRBJ2-7; no confident D gene assignment can be made. The CDR3 region has the sequence CASSLLAGSSYEQYF. The DNA sequence is TGTGCCAGCAGCTTATTGGCAGGTAGCTCCTACGAGCAGTACTTC.